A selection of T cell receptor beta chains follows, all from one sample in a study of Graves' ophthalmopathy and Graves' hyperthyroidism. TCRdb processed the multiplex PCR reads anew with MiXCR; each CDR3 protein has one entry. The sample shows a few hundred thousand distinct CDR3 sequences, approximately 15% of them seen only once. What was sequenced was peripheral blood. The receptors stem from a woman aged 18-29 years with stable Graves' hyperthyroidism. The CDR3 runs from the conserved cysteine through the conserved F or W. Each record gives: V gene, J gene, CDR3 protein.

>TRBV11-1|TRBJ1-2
CASSPYRVGGYTF
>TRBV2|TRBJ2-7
CASKWGEGEQYF
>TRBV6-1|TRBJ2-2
CASSPLHSTGELFF
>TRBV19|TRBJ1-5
CASSTPDRSGNQPQHF
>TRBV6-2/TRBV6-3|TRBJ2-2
CASRKILTANTGELFF
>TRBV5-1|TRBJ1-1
CASSGGGPGMNTEAFF
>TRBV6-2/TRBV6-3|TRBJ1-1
CASSYHRVGNTEAFF
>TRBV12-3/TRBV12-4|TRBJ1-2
CASSLGERGPTYGYTF
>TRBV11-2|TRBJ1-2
CASRTGPYGYTF
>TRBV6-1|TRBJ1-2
CASKDSNYAGGYYGYTF
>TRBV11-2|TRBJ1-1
CASRSVGEAFF
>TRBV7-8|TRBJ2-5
CASSLGGGLGQETQYF
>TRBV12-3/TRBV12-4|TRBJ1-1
CASKTVIGNTEAFF
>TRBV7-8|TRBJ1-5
CASSLAQGQVSNQPQHF
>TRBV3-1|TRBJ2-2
CASSQGTGELFF
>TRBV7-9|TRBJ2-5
CASSLATGETQYF
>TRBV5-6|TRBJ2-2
CASSRDDTGELFF
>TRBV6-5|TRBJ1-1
CASTRQGVGEAFF
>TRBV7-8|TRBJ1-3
CASSSSPGTSGNTIYF
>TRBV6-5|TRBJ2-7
CASSYGADSYEQYF
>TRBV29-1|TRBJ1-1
CSHLDVTGEAFF
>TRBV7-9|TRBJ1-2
CASRDGDRNYGYTF
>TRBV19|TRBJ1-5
CATGQGAPRPQHF
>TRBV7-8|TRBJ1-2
CASSLARDRFYGYTF
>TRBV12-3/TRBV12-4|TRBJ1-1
CASNRREGLNTEAFF
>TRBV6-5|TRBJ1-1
CASSFLDIAVNTEAFF
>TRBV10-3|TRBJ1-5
CASNGDRNQPQHF
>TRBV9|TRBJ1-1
CASSGTGAGTEAFF
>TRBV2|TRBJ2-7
CASSEVGTSVHEQYF
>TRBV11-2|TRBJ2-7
CASTPDRAGEQYF
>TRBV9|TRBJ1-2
CASSPYWTGASGYTF
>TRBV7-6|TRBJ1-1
CASSLGRSNTEAFF
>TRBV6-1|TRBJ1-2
CASSERQGAINVHYGYTF
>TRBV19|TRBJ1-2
CASSIAGLAGVGYTF
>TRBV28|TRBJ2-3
CASSLSGTGLTDTQYF
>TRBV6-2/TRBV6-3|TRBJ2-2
CASSYPFANTGELFF
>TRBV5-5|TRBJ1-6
CASGWDRGNSPLHF
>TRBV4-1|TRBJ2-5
CASSQGDRGQETQYF
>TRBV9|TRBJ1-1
CASSHTGGDYTEAFF